This T cell receptor (beta chain) came from a study of cytomegalovirus exposure and HLA in healthy donors. Study-wide points: When analyzed later, the rates of TCR association showed variation by HLA locus, with DRB1 the most and HLA-C the fewest. Within the data, a cluster of highly shared sequence variants was likely a sequencing artifact. The study listed some 160 cytomegalovirus-associated TCR beta chains. A missense DCLRE1C variant was associated with V- and J-gene trimming of TCR beta chains in a later analysis, and an independent cohort replicated the association.

Researchers ran the PCR with 60 Vbeta and 13 Jbeta primers. Profiled with immunoSEQ multiplex PCR; TCRdb holds only in-frame clones, not every one. The sample consists of around 190,000 clones, roughly 85% of them appearing once. As for this clone: Its antigen is unidentified.

This TCR derives from a woman aged 40 to 50 in good health and CMV-seronegative. Sequenced sample: PBMCs.

CDR3 sequence reads: CASSSTKNTEAFF. The CDR3, as DNA: TGTGCCAGCAGCTCGACAAAAAACACTGAAGCTTTCTTT. J is TRBJ1-1 and V is TRBV7-2; D unclear. V gave up 4 bases and J gave up 2 bases, with 8 bases separating them. This CDR3 has 13 residues. Germline V lookup: CDR1 SGHTA, CDR2 FQGNSA.